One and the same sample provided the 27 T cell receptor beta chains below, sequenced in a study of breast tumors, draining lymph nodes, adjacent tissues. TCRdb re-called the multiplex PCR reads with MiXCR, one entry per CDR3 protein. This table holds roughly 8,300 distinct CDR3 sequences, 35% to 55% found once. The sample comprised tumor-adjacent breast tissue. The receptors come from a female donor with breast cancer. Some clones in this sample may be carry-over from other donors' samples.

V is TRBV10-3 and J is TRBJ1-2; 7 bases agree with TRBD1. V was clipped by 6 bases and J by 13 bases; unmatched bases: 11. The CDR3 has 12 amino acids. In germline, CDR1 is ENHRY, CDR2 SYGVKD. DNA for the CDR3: TGTGCCATCAGCGAAGGGACAGATAAGTGCACCTTC. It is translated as CAISEGTDKCTF.

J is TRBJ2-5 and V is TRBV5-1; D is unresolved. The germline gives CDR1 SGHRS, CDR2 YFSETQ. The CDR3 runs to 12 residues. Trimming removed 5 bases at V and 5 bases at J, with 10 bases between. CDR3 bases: TGCGCCAGCAGGGGCGAGGCGGAGACCCAGTACTTC. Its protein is CASRGEAETQYF.

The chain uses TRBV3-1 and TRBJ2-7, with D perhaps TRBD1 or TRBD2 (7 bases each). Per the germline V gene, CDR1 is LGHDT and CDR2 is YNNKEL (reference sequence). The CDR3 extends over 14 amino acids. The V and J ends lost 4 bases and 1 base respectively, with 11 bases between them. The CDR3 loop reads CASSPRGGSYEQYF. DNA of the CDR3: TGTGCCAGCAGCCCCAGGGGGGGTTCCTACGAGCAGTACTTC.

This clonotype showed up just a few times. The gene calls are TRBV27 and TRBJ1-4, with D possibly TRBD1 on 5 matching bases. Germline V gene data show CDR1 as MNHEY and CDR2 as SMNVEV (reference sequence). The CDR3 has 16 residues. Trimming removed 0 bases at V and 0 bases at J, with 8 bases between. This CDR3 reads CASSLSRGATNEKLFF. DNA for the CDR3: TGTGCCAGCAGTTTATCGAGGGGTGCAACTAATGAAAAACTGTTTTTT.

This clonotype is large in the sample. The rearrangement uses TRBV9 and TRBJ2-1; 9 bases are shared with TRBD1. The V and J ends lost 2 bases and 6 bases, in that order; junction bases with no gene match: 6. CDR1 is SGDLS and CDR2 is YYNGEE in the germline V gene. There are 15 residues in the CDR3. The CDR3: CASSVRGQGPNEQFF. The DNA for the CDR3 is TGTGCCAGCAGCGTTCGGGGACAGGGTCCCAATGAGCAGTTCTTC.

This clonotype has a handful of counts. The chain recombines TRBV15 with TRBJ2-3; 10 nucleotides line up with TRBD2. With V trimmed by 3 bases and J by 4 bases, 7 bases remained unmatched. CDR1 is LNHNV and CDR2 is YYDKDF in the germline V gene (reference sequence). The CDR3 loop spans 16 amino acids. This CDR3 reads CATSRPSGSWADTQYF. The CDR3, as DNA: TGTGCCACCAGCAGGCCTAGCGGGAGTTGGGCAGATACGCAGTATTTT.

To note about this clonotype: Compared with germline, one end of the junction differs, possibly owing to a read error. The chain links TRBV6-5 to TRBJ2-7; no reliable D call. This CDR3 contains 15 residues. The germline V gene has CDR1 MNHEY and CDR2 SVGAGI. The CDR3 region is CASSYSGSSSYEQHF. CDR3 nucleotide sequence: TGTGCCAGCAGTTACTCAGGGTCTTCCTCCTACGAGCAGCACTTC.

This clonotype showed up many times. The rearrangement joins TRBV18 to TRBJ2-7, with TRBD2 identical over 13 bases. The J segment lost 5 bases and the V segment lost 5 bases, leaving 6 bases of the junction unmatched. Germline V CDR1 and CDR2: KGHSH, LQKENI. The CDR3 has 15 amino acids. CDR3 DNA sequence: TGTGCCAGCTCATCCGATGGACTAGCGGGAGACGAGCAGTACTTC. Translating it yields CASSSDGLAGDEQYF.

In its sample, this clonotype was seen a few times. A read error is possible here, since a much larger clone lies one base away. CDR3 DNA: TGTGCCAGCAGTTCAGCCGACAGACTCTATGGCTACACCTTC. It specifies CASSSADRLYGYTF. The chain employs TRBV28 and TRBJ1-2; maybe TRBD1 (5 bases). Germline values: CDR1 MDHEN, CDR2 SYDVKM. The CDR3 is 14 amino acids. Trimming cost V 4 bases and J 4 bases, with 13 bases left between them.

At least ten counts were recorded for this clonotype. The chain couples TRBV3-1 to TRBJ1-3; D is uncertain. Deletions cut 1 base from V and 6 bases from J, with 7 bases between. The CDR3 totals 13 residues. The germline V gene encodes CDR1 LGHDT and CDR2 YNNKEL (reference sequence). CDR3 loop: CASSQGGENTIYF. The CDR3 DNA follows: TGTGCCAGCAGCCAAGGTGGAGAAAACACCATATATTTT.

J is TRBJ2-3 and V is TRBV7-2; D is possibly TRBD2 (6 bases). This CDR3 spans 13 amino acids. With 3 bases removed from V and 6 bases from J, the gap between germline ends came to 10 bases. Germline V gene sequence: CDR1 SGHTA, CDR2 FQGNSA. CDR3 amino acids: CASSFSSADTQYF. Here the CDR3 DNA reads TGTGCCAGCAGCTTTTCTAGCGCGGATACGCAGTATTTT. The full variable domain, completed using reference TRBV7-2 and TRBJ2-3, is GAGVSQSPSNKVTEKGKDVELRCDPISGHTALYWYRQSLGQGLEFLIYFQGNSAPDKSGLPSDRFSAERTGGSVSTLTIQRTQQEDSAVYLCASSFSSADTQYFGPGTRLTVL.

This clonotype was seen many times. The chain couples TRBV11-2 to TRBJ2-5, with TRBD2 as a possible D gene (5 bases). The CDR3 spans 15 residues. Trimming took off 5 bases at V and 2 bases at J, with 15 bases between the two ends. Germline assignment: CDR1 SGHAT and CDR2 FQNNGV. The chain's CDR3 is CASSTHSGAQETQYF. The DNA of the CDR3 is TGTGCCAGCAGCACCCACAGCGGAGCTCAAGAGACCCAGTACTTC.

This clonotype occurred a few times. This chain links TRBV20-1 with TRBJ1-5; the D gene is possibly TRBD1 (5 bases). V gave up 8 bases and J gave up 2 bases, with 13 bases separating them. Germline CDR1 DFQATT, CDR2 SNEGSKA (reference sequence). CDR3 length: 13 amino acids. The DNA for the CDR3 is TGCAGTCCCTCTGGAGGGGGCAATCAGCCCCAGCATTTT. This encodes CSPSGGGNQPQHF.

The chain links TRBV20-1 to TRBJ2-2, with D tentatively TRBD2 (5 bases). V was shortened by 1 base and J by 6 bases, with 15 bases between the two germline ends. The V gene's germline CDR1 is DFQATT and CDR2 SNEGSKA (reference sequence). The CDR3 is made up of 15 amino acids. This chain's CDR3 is CSARAPALEAGELFF. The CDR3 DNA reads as TGCAGTGCTAGAGCCCCGGCACTAGAGGCCGGGGAGCTGTTTTTT.

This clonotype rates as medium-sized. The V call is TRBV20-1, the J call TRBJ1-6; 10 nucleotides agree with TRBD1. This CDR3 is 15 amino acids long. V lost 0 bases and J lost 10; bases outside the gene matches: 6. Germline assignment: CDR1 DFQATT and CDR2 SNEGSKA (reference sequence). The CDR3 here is CSARDWTGGESPLHF. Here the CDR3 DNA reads TGCAGTGCTAGAGATTGGACAGGGGGGGAATCACCCCTCCACTTT.

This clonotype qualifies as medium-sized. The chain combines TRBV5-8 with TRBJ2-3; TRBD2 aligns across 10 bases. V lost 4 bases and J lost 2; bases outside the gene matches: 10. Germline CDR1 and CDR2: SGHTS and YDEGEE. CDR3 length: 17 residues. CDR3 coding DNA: TGTGCCAGCAGCCCTCTTGCTCTAGCGGGAGTCACAGATACGCAGTATTTT. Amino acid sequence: CASSPLALAGVTDTQYF.

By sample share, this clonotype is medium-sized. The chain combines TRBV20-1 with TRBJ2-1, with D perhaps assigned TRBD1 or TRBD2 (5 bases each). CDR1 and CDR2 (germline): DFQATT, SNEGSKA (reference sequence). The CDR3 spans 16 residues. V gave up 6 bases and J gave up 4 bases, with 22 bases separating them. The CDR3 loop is CSAEFYSDSKYNEQFF. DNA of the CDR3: TGCAGTGCCGAATTTTATAGCGACAGCAAATACAATGAGCAGTTCTTC.

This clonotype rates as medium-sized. The DNA for the CDR3 is TGTGCCATCAGTGACGGGACTAGCGGCTACGAGCAGTACTTC. Its protein product is CAISDGTSGYEQYF. The chain combines TRBV10-3 with TRBJ2-7; 11 nucleotides agree with TRBD2. The V segment lost 3 bases and the J segment 3 bases; nucleotides outside the gene matches: 1. The CDR3 sequence is 14 residues long. Germline CDR1 ENHRY, CDR2 SYGVKD.

The CDR3 sequence: CASSLGQGSSYEQYF. CDR3 bases: TGTGCCAGCAGCTTAGGGCAGGGGAGCTCCTACGAGCAGTACTTC. The chain carries TRBV11-2 and TRBJ2-7, with D maybe TRBD1 (6 bases). V gave up 1 base and J gave up 0 bases, with 10 bases separating them. The germline V gene encodes CDR1 SGHAT and CDR2 FQNNGV. The CDR3 runs to 15 residues.

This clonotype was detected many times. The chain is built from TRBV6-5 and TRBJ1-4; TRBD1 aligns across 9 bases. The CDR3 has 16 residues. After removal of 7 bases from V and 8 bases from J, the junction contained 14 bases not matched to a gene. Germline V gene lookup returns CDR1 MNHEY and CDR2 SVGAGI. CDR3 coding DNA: TGTGCCAGCACCTTAAACAGGGGGCTGTCCGAAGAAAAACTGTTTTTT. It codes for CASTLNRGLSEEKLFF.

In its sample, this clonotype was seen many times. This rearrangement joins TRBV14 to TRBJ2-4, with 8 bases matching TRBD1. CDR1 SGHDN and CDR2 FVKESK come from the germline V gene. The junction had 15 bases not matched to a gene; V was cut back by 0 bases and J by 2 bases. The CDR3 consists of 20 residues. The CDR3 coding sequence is TGTGCCAGCAGCCAAGAGTCCGGGCGTCAACAGGGGGTGTCCAAAAACATTCAGTACTTC. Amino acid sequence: CASSQESGRQQGVSKNIQYF.

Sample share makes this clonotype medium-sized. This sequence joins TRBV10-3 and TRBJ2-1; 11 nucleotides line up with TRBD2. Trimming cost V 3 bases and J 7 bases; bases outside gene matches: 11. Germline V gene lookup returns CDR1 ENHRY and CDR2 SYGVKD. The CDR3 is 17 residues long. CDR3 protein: CAISDPRLAGKGNEQFF. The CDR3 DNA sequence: TGTGCCATCAGTGACCCTAGACTAGCGGGAAAGGGGAATGAGCAGTTCTTC.

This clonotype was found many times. The CDR3 is CASRRGVLASGANVLTF. The CDR3, as DNA: TGTGCCAGCAGGAGGGGGGTATTAGCCTCTGGGGCCAACGTCCTGACTTTC. J is TRBJ2-6 and V is TRBV6-1, with D perhaps being TRBD1 or TRBD2 (6 bases each). Between the trimmed V and J ends, which lost 6 bases and 0 bases, there was a span of 15 bases. CDR3 length equals 17 residues. CDR1 and CDR2 from the germline V gene are MNHNS and SASEGT.

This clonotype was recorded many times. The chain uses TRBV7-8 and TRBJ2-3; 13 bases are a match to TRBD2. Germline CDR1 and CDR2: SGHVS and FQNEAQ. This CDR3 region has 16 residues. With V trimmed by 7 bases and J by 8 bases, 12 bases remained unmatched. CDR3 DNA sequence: TGTGCCAGCAATCCCGCGGGACTAGCGGGGCAGGGTACGCAGTATTTT. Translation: CASNPAGLAGQGTQYF.

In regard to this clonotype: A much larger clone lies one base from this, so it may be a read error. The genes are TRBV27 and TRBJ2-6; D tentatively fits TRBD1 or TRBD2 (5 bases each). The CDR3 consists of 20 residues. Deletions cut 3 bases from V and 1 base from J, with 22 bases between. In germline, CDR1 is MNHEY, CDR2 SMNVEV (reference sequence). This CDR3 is CASSFRRPGAGLSGANVLTF. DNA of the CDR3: TGTGCCAGCAGTTTTCGCCGACCCGGGGCAGGGTTATCTGGGGCCAACGTCCTGACTTTC.

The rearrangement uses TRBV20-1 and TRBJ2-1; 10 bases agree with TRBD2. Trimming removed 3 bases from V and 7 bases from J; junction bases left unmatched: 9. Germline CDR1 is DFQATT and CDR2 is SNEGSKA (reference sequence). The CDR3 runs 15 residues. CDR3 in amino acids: CSASTVAGGWNEQFF. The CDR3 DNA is TGCAGTGCTAGTACGGTAGCGGGAGGTTGGAATGAGCAGTTCTTC.

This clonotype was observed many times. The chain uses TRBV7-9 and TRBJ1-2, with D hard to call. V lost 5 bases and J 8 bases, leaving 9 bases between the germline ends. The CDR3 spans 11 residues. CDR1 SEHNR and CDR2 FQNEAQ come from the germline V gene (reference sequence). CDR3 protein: CASSPTEGYTF. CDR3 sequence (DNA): TGTGCCAGCAGCCCGACCGAGGGCTACACCTTC.